The sequence of this T cell receptor beta chain was determined in a study of T cell responses to AZD1222 COVID-19 vaccine. General study points: Only a handful of AZD1222 recipients, about six in all, had baseline seropositivity.

The assay was immunoSEQ multiplex PCR, and TCRdb's table has in-frame clones only and misses some. The sample contains around 80,000 clones, over 75% of which appear only once. As for this clone: Its specificity is unknown.

This sequence was found in an adult who received the AZD1222 COVID-19 vaccine. This sample comprised peripheral blood, obtained 28 days after the second AZD1222 dose.

The DNA for the CDR3 is TGTGCCAGCTCTCGATGGACTAGCGGGGGCACAGATACGCAGTATTTT. It yields the protein CASSRWTSGGTDTQYF. This rearrangement joins TRBV18 to TRBJ2-3, with 12 positions matching TRBD2. Germline loops: CDR1 KGHSH, CDR2 LQKENI. The trim removed 6 bases at V and 1 base at J, leaving 5 bases unmatched. The CDR3 is 16 amino acids.